These T cell receptor beta chains were read from a single sample in a study of T-cell memory formation after mild COVID-19. Each CDR3 protein is one row after TCRdb ran MiXCR on the 5' RACE reads. The sample comprises roughly 350,000 distinct CDR3 sequences, 28% of which are singletons, and around an eighth rests with the top ten. The sample consisted of PBMCs or a T cell subset sorted from them (not recorded which). The receptors derive from an adult woman who had mild COVID-19 (a few samples of this study predate the infection). Cell type and time point are not known. CDR3s include the opening cysteine and the closing phenylalanine or tryptophan. A D gene is named only where the DNA matches it firmly. Clone size is given for some rows only: seen once, a few or many times, or a class if the clone is expanded.

D gene,clone size,J gene,V gene,CDR3 protein,CDR3 DNA
.,.,TRBJ2-5,TRBV7-7,CASSREYQGTQYF,TGTGCCAGCAGCCGGGAATATCAGGGGACCCAGTACTTC
.,.,TRBJ2-4,TRBV5-1,CASSSEAKNIQYF,TGCGCCAGCAGCTCTGAGGCCAAAAACATTCAGTACTTC
.,few,TRBJ2-1,TRBV9,CASSPDWGREQFF,TGTGCCAGCAGCCCAGATTGGGGGAGGGAGCAGTTCTTC
TRBD1,.,TRBJ2-2,TRBV9,CASSGWTGNTGELFF,TGTGCCAGCAGCGGATGGACAGGGAACACCGGGGAGCTGTTTTTT
TRBD1,.,TRBJ2-2,TRBV5-1,CASMTGATGELFF,TGCGCCAGTATGACAGGGGCCACCGGGGAGCTGTTTTTT
TRBD1,few,TRBJ2-1,TRBV30,CAWSLGTGRGDEQFF,TGTGCCTGGAGTTTAGGGACAGGGCGAGGCGATGAGCAGTTCTTC
TRBD1,.,TRBJ2-1,TRBV24-1,CATSDPGQGLDNEQFF,TGTGCCACCAGTGACCCAGGACAGGGCCTAGACAATGAGCAGTTCTTC
TRBD1,few,TRBJ2-2,TRBV28,CASRVDRGKTGELFF,TGTGCCAGCAGAGTAGACAGGGGGAAGACCGGGGAGCTGTTTTTT
.,few,TRBJ2-7,TRBV7-8,CASSLVVWQGMGEQYF,TGTGCCAGCAGCTTAGTGGTTTGGCAGGGAATGGGCGAGCAGTACTTC
TRBD1,.,TRBJ2-1,TRBV6-6,CASSYGQGRHNEQFF,TGTGCCAGCAGTTACGGACAGGGGAGACACAATGAGCAGTTCTTC
TRBD2,.,TRBJ2-1,TRBV7-9,CASSVMSGLAGGRLNEQFF,TGTGCCAGCAGCGTTATGTCGGGACTAGCGGGAGGCAGGTTGAATGAGCAGTTCTTC
TRBD2,few,TRBJ2-1,TRBV4-1,CASSQGPLAGAYNEQFF,TGCGCCAGCAGCCAAGGACCCCTAGCGGGGGCGTACAATGAGCAGTTCTTC
.,once,TRBJ2-7,TRBV2,CAEAGQYEQYF,TGTGCCGAAGCCGGACAGTACGAGCAGTACTTC
.,.,TRBJ2-1,TRBV2,CASSDGVLNEQFF,TGTGCCAGCAGTGACGGCGTTTTGAATGAGCAGTTCTTC
.,.,TRBJ2-1,TRBV7-3,CASSSGTGAYNEQFF,TGTGCCAGCAGCTCCGGGACGGGAGCCTACAATGAGCAGTTCTTC
TRBD2,.,TRBJ2-2,TRBV7-2,CASSLGLGRVGTGELFF,TGTGCCAGCAGCTTGGGACTAGGGCGGGTCGGGACCGGGGAGCTGTTTTTT
.,few,TRBJ1-2,TRBV11-2,CASSPQGKGYTF,TGTGCCAGCAGCCCTCAGGGAAAAGGCTACACCTTC
.,.,TRBJ2-2,TRBV7-3,CASSLVGANGELFF,TGTGCCAGCAGCTTGGTAGGGGCGAACGGGGAGCTGTTTTTT
.,few,TRBJ1-1,TRBV4-2,CASSQGGEGFRGWNTEAFF,TGTGCCAGCAGCCAAGGGGGAGAAGGGTTTCGGGGATGGAACACTGAAGCTTTCTTT
TRBD2,.,TRBJ2-1,TRBV24-1,CATSDLQLAGGRDEQFF,TGTGCCACCAGTGATTTGCAACTAGCGGGGGGGCGGGATGAGCAGTTCTTC